The source of this T cell receptor (beta chain) is a study of identical twins. TCRdb reprocessed the 5' RACE reads via MiXCR and lists one record per CDR3 protein. The table lists roughly 1,500,000 distinct CDR3 sequences, around a third of them singletons. There were only healthy Caucasians among the donors. This clonotype was observed once. Its antigen is not identified. Findings and caveats of the study: These conclusions were based on statistical analysis (cross-sectional, not following the same donors). The models gave estimates that fell short of the out-of-frame TCR alpha sharing seen in monozygotic twins. Abundant beta clonotypes from cord blood had fewer insertions, unlike memory repertoires, which showed none.

The TCR originated in a newborn girl in good health. Specimen: cord blood.

CDR3 nucleotide sequence: TGTGCCAGCAGCTTAGCACCTTCGGGAGCCACGGTGAAGTTCTTC. It encodes CASSLAPSGATVKFF. V is TRBV7-2 and J is TRBJ2-1; perhaps TRBD2 as D (6 bases). The germline CDR1 and CDR2 sequences are SGHTA and FQGNSA. CDR3 size: 15 residues. Trimming cost V 0 bases and J 14 bases, with 20 bases left between them.